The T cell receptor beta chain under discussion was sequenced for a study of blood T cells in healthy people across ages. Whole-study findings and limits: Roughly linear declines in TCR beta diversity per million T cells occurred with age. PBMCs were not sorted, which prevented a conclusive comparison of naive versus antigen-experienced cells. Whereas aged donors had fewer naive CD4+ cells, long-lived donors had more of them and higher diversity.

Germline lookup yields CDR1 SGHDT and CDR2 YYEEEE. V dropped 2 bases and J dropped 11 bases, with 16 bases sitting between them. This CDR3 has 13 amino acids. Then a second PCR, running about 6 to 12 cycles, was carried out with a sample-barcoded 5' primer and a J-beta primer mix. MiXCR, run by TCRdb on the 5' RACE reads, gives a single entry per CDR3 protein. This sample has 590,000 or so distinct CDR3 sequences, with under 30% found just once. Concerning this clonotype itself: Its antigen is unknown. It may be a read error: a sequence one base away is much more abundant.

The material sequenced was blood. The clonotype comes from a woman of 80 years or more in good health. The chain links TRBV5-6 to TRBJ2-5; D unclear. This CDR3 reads CASSFISEVEQYF. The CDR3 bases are TGTGCCAGCAGCTTCATATCGGAAGTTGAGCAGTACTTC.